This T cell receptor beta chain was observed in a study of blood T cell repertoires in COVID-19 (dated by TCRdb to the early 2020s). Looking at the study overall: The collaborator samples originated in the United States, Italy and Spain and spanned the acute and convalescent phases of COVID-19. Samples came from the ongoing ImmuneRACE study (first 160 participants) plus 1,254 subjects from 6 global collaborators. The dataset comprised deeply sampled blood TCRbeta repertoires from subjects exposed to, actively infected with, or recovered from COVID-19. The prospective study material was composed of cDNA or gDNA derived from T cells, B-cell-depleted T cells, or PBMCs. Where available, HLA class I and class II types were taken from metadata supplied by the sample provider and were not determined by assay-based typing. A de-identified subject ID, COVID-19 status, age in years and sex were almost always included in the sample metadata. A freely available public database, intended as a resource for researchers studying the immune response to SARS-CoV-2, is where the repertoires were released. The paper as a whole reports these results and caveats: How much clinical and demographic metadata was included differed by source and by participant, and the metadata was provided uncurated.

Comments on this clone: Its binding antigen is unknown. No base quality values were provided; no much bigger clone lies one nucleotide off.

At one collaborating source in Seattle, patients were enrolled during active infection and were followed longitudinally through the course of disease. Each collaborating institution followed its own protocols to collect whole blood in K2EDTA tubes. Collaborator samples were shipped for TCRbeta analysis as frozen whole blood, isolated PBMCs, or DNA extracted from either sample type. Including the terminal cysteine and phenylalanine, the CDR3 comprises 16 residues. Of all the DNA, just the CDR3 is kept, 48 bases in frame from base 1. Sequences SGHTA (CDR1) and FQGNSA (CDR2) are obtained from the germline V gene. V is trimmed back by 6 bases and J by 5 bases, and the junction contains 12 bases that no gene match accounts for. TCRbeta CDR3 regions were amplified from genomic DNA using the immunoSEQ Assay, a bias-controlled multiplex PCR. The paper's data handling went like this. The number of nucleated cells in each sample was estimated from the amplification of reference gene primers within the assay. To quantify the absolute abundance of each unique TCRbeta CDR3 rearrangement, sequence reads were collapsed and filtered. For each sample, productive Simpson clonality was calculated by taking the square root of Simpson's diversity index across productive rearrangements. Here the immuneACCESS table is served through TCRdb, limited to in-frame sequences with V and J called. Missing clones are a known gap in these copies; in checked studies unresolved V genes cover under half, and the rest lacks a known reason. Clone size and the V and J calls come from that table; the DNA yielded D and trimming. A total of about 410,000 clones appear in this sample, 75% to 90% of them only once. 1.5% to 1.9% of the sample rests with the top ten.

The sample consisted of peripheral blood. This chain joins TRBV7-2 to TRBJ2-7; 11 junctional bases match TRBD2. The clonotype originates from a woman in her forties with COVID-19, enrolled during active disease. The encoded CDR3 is CASSPLAGGGYNEQYF. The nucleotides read TGTGCCAGCAGTCCCCTAGCGGGGGGAGGGTATAACGAGCAGTACTTC.